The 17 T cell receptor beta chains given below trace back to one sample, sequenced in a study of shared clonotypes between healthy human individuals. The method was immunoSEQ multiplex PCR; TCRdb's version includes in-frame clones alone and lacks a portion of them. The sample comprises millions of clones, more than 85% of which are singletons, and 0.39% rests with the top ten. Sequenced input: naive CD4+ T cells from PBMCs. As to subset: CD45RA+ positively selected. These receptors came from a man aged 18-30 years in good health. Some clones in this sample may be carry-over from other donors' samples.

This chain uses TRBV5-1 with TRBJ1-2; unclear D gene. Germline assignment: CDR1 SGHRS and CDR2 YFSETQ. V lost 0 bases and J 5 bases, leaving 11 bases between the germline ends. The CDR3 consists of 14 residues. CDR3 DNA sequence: TGCGCCAGCAGCTTGGCCCAGGCTGAGTATGGCTACACCTTC. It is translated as CASSLAQAEYGYTF.

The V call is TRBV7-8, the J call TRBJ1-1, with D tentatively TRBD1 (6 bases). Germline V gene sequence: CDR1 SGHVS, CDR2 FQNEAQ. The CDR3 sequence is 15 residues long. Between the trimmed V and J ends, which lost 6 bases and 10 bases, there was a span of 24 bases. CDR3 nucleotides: TGTGCCAGCAGACCTAGGGGGACATCCCCGATACGAGCTTTCTTT. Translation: CASRPRGTSPIRAFF.

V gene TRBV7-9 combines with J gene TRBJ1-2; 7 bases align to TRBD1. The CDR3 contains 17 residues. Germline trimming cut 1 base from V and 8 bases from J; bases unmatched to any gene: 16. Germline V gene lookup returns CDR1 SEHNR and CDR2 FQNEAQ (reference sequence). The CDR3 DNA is TGTGCCAGCAGCTTAGTGGGGGGAAACAGGGGCGCCGGAGGCTACACCTTC. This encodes CASSLVGGNRGAGGYTF.

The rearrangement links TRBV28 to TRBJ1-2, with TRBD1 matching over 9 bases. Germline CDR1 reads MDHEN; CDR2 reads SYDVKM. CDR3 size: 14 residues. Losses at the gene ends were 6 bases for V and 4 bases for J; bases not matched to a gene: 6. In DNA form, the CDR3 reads TGTGCCAGCAGAGGTAACAGGGGGCTCTATGGCTACACCTTC. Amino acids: CASRGNRGLYGYTF.

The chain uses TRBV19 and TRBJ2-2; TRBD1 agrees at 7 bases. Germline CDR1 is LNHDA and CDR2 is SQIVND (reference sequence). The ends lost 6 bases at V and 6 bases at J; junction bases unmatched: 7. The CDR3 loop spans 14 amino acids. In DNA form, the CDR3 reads TGTGCCAGTAGACGAGACAGGGCGTCCGGGGAGCTGTTTTTT. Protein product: CASRRDRASGELFF.

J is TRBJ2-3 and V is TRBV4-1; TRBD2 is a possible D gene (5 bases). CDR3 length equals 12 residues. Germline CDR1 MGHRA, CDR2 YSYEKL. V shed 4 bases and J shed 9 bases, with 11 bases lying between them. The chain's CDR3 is CASSPTGGTQYF. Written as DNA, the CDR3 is TGCGCCAGCAGCCCCACCGGAGGAACGCAGTATTTT.

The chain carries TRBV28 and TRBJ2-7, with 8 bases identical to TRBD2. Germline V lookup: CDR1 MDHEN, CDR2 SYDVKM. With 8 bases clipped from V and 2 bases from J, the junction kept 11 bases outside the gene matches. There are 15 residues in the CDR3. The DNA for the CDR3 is TGTGCCAGCTGCCGGGCGAGCGGGAGAACCTACGAGCAGTACTTC. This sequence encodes CASCRASGRTYEQYF.

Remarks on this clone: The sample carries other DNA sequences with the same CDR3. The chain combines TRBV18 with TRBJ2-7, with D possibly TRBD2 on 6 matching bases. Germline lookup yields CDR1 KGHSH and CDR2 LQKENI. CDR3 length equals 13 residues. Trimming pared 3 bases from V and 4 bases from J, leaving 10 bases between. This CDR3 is CASSPPGDYEQYF. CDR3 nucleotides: TGTGCCAGCTCACCTCCGGGGGATTACGAGCAGTACTTC.

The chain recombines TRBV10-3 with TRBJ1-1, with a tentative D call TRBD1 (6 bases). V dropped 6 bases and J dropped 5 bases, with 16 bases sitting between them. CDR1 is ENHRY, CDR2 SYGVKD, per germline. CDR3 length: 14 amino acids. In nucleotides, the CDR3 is TGTGCCATCAGAGAGACCAGGGGTGATACTGAAGCTTTCTTT. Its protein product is CAIRETRGDTEAFF.

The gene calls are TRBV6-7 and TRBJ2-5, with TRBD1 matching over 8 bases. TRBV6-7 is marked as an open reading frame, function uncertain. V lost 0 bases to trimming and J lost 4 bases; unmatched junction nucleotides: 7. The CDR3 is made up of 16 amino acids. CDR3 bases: TGTGCCAGCAGTTACTCGCTTGCCAGGGGGCCAGAGACCCAGTACTTC. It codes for CASSYSLARGPETQYF.

CDR3 nucleotide sequence: TGTGCCAGCAGCCCTGGTTCCAGCTTAATGAACACTGAAGCTTTCTTT. Its protein is CASSPGSSLMNTEAFF. The chain is built from TRBV27 and TRBJ1-1; the D is unclear. The ends were cut back, 6 bases at V and 0 bases at J, with 17 bases in the middle. CDR1 is MNHEY, CDR2 SMNVEV, per germline (reference sequence). The CDR3 sequence is 16 residues long.

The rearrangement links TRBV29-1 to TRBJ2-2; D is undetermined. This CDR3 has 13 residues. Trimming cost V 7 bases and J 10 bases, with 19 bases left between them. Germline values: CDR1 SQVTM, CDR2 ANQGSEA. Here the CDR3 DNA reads TGCAGCGCCGCCCGACGCATTCCTATGGAGCTGTTTTTT. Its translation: CSAARRIPMELFF.

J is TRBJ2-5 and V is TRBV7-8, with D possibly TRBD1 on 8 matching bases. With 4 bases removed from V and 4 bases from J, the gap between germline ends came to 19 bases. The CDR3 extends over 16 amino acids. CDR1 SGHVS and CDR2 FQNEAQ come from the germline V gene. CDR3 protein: CASSSDRGGRRETQYF. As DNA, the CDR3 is TGTGCCAGCAGCTCCGACAGGGGAGGGAGGCGAGAGACCCAGTACTTC.

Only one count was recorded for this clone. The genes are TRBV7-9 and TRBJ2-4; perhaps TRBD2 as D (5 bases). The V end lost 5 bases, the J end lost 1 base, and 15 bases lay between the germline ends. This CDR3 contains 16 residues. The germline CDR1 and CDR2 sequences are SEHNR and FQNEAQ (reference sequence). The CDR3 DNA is TGTGCCAGCAGCGAAAAAACTAGTGCGGCCAAAAACATTCAGTACTTC. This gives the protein CASSEKTSAAKNIQYF.

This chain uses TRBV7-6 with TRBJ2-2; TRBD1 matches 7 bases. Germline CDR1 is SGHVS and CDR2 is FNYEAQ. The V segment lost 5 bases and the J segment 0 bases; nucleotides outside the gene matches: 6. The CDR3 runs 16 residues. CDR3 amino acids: CASSPAGTANTGELFF. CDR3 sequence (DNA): TGTGCCAGCAGCCCGGCCGGGACAGCGAACACCGGGGAGCTGTTTTTT.

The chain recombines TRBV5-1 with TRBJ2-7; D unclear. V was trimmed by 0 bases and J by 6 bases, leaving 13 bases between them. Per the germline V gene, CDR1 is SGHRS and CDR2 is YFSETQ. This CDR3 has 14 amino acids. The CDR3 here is CASSLGASGLEQYF. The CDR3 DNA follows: TGCGCCAGCAGCTTGGGGGCATCCGGGCTCGAGCAGTACTTC.

CDR3 sequence (DNA): TGTGCCAGTAGTGGGGGAGGGGCCGGGGAGACCCAGTACTTC. Its protein is CASSGGGAGETQYF. The V gene is TRBV19, the J gene TRBJ2-5, with 7 bases that match TRBD2. This CDR3 is 14 amino acids long. Trimming cost V 5 bases and J 5 bases; bases outside gene matches: 8. Germline lookup yields CDR1 LNHDA and CDR2 SQIVND (reference sequence). Together with reference TRBV19 and TRBJ2-5, the CDR3 gives the full variable domain: DGGITQSPKYLFRKEGQNVTLSCEQNLNHDAMYWYRQDPGQGLRLIYYSQIVNDFQKGDIAEGYSVSREKKESFPLTVTSAQKNPTAFYLCASSGGGAGETQYFGPGTRLLVL.